The text below deals with one TCR beta chain. Its antigen is unidentified. Preparing the TCRbeta library involved the use of unique molecular identifiers. TCRdb recomputed calls from the PCR reads with MiXCR, one row per CDR3 protein. The sample has 100,000 or so distinct CDR3 sequences; under 25% are singletons. The source of the sample is a study of T-cell reconstitution after alpha-beta-depleted transplantation in children. Overall study findings and caveats: Expanded clones from the graft, numbering several hundred, reportedly supplied alpha-beta T cells about two months after transplant. Diversity of TCRbeta at day 60 was high in some patients, arising from surviving recipient T cells and thymic progenitors.

From germline, CDR1 is MNHNS and CDR2 SASEGT. The CDR3 extends over 13 amino acids. V shed 5 bases and J shed 6 bases, with 13 bases lying between them. This receptor was obtained from a boy between 2 and 15 years old with acute lymphoblastic leukemia, due to receive a stem cell transplant. V gene TRBV6-1 combines with J gene TRBJ1-2; D not resolved. This specimen consisted of PBMCs, obtained before TCRalphabeta/CD19-depleted stem cell transplant. The CDR3 loop reads CASSRLTSDGYTF. CDR3 bases: TGTGCCAGCAGTCGACTGACCTCGGATGGCTACACCTTC.